The sequence of this TCR beta chain was determined in a study of identical twins. There were only healthy Caucasians among the donors. This clonotype came up many times. Through template switching, a universal primer site was introduced, and the cDNA contained unique molecular identifiers. TCRdb used MiXCR to reprocess the 5' RACE reads, holding one entry per CDR3 protein. Among more than 200,000 distinct CDR3 sequences listed, around 10% were seen once. V dropped 6 bases and J dropped 2; count of bases not matched to a gene: 6. This CDR3 contains 14 residues. The sequenced sample was memory (CD45RO+) T cells sorted from blood. This TCR was recovered from a woman under 30 in good health. The chain links TRBV12-3 or TRBV12-4 to TRBJ2-7, with 8 bases aligning to TRBD2. Here the CDR3 reads CASRLAEGTYEQYF. The CDR3 region has the DNA TGTGCCAGCAGACTAGCGGAGGGAACCTACGAGCAGTACTTC.